One sample yielded the 9 T cell receptor beta chains listed below, sequenced in a study of shared clonotypes between healthy human individuals. Only in-frame clones appear in the TCRdb table, and some are missing; sequencing was by immunoSEQ multiplex PCR. The sample has more than 2 million clones; approximately 96% are singletons. The sample consisted of naive CD4+ T cells sorted from blood. Subset: CD45RA+ positively selected. Every receptor here comes from a man between 18 and 29 years old in good health.

J is TRBJ2-7 and V is TRBV6-6, with D hard to call. CDR3 length: 14 residues. Germline CDR1 MNHNY, CDR2 SVGAGI (reference sequence). The germline V and J ends were trimmed by 2 bases and 3 bases, with 11 bases remaining between them. CDR3 sequence reads: CASSYKATGYEQYF. The DNA for the CDR3 is TGTGCCAGCAGTTACAAAGCGACGGGCTACGAGCAGTACTTC.

This clone was counted once. The rearrangement joins TRBV11-2 to TRBJ1-4; D remains ambiguous. Per germline, CDR1 SGHAT and CDR2 FQNNGV. This CDR3 region has 13 residues. Trimming shortened V by 2 bases and J by 6 bases, and 7 bases separated the two germline ends. The CDR3 coding sequence is TGTGCCAGCAGCTTATTAGATGATGAAAAACTGTTTTTT. This encodes CASSLLDDEKLFF.

This clone was counted a single time. This sequence joins TRBV19 and TRBJ1-1; D gene uncertain. The V end lost 2 bases, the J end lost 4 bases, and 11 bases lay between the germline ends. The germline CDR1 and CDR2 sequences are LNHDA and SQIVND (reference sequence). There are 14 residues in the CDR3. CDR3 nucleotide sequence: TGTGCCAGTAGTATAAGGGAGGTGGGCACTGAAGCTTTCTTT. Protein sequence: CASSIREVGTEAFF.

As to this clone: In the same sample, other DNA sequences code for this CDR3. The chain links TRBV10-3 to TRBJ1-4; weak D call: TRBD1 (5 bases). The length of the CDR3 is 14 residues. Trimming cost V 2 bases and J 8 bases, with 12 bases left between them. Germline V gives CDR1 ENHRY, CDR2 SYGVKD. The CDR3 protein is CAISEAGSGEKLFF. For the CDR3, the DNA is TGTGCCATCAGTGAGGCAGGGAGCGGAGAAAAACTGTTTTTT.

V is TRBV2 and J is TRBJ2-7, with TRBD2 as a possible D gene (6 bases). The length of the CDR3 is 14 residues. Germline V gene sequence: CDR1 SNHLY, CDR2 FYNNEI. V lost 3 bases and J 5 bases, leaving 14 bases between the germline ends. CDR3 loop: CASSDGGTKDEQYF. CDR3 sequence (DNA): TGTGCCAGCAGTGATGGGGGGACCAAGGACGAGCAGTACTTC.

The chain is built from TRBV4-3 and TRBJ1-2; D not certain. The CDR3 runs 15 residues. Germline V gene sequence: CDR1 LGHNA, CDR2 YSLEER. Deletions cut 1 base from V and 2 bases from J, with 11 bases between. The CDR3 DNA reads as TGCGCCAGCAGCCAAGCCGTGGATGGGAACTATGGCTACACCTTC. Protein sequence: CASSQAVDGNYGYTF.

The chain couples TRBV6-1 to TRBJ1-6, with D possibly being TRBD1 (5 bases). Deletions cut 6 bases from V and 4 bases from J, with 7 bases between. Per the germline V gene, CDR1 is MNHNS and CDR2 is SASEGT. This CDR3 contains 13 residues. CDR3 residues: CASRQEYNSPLHF. The DNA of the CDR3 is TGTGCCAGCAGACAGGAGTATAATTCACCCCTCCACTTT.

J is TRBJ2-1 and V is TRBV5-1; D gene unclear. The germline V gene encodes CDR1 SGHRS and CDR2 YFSETQ. The CDR3 loop spans 12 amino acids. V gave up 6 bases and J gave up 5 bases, with 9 bases separating them. The CDR3 region has the DNA TGCGCCAGCACCCTGGGGAACAATGAGCAGTTCTTC. It translates to CASTLGNNEQFF.

The chain couples TRBV28 to TRBJ1-1, with D uncertain. Germline-derived CDR1 and CDR2 are MDHEN and SYDVKM. The CDR3 loop spans 15 amino acids. Trimming removed 6 bases at V and 3 bases at J, with 17 bases between. The CDR3 DNA is TGTGCCAGCAGCAGCTCCGCCCAATTGGACACTGAAGCTTTCTTT. Translation: CASSSSAQLDTEAFF.